This TCR beta chain was captured by sequencing in a study of patients and donors after allogeneic stem cell transplantation. This clonotype was found many times. TCRdb independently ran MiXCR on the RT-PCR reads; one entry per CDR3 protein. This sample yields fewer than 10,000 distinct CDR3 sequences, of which 3% to 4.5% are seen a single time; about 20% belongs to the top ten. This CDR3 comprises 11 residues. Germline values: CDR1 KGHSH, CDR2 LQKENI. The V and J ends lost 3 bases and 9 bases respectively, with 6 bases between them. The chain has TRBV18 and TRBJ2-1, with D maybe TRBD2 (5 bases). The sequenced sample was blood, either unsorted or a sorted T cell fraction (not recorded which). The receptor comes from a human donor who was either an allogeneic HSCT recipient or a stem cell or donor lymphocyte infusion donor (not recorded which). It is not recorded whose cells these are; they may come from a transplant donor. The CDR3 sequence is CASSPAGEQFF. In nucleotides, the CDR3 is TGTGCCAGCTCACCGGCGGGTGAGCAGTTCTTC. Full variable domain (rest looked up from reference TRBV18 and TRBJ2-1): NAGVMQNPRHLVRRRGQEARLRCSPMKGHSHVYWYRQLPEEGLKFMVYLQKENIIDESGMPKERFSAEFPKEGPSILRIQQVVRGDSAAYFCASSPAGEQFFGPGTRLTVL.